The rows below give T cell receptor beta chains drawn from one sample of a study of CD8 T cells in ankylosing spondylitis. A single record per CDR3 protein comes from TCRdb applying MiXCR to the 5' RACE reads. Among more than 250,000 distinct CDR3 sequences listed, roughly 12% were seen once. The sequenced sample was blood, either unsorted or a sorted T cell fraction (not recorded which). The receptors shown here come from a female donor with ankylosing spondylitis or in good health (not recorded which). Each CDR3 is given with its conserved first and last residue. The order of the fields is J gene, D gene, V gene, clone size, CDR3 DNA, CDR3 protein. The D gene is left open where the match is weak. Size is omitted from some rows. Given values are once, few, many or a class for expanded clones.

J: TRBJ2-7
D: TRBD1
V: TRBV29-1
size: many
DNA: TGCAGCGTTGAAGATGGTTGGACAGGGTCGTACGAGCAGTACTTC
CDR3: CSVEDGWTGSYEQYF

J: TRBJ2-1
D: TRBD2
V: TRBV20-1
size: NA
DNA: TGCAGTGCTAGAGGGGGACTAGCGGGAGGTATCCCTTCCTACAATGAGCAGTTCTTC
CDR3: CSARGGLAGGIPSYNEQFF

J: TRBJ2-3
D: NA
V: TRBV5-1
size: NA
DNA: TGCGCCAGCAGCTTGCCGCCAGATACGCAGTATTTT
CDR3: CASSLPPDTQYF

J: TRBJ2-1
D: TRBD2
V: TRBV20-1
size: many
DNA: TGCAGTGCCCACCCCGGGACTAGCTCACACAATGAGCAGTTCTTC
CDR3: CSAHPGTSSHNEQFF

J: TRBJ2-2
D: NA
V: TRBV5-6
size: NA
DNA: TGTGCCAGCAGCCTGGACAGTATATTTATCTCCGGGGAGCTGTTTTTT
CDR3: CASSLDSIFISGELFF

J: TRBJ2-1
D: NA
V: TRBV7-9
size: few
DNA: TGTGCCAGCAGCTTAGCGGGGTTTTACAATGAGCAGTTCTTC
CDR3: CASSLAGFYNEQFF

J: TRBJ2-2
D: TRBD2
V: TRBV27
size: few
DNA: TGTGCCAGCAGCCTATCAACAGGACTAGCGGGAGGTCCCACCGGGGAGCTGTTTTTT
CDR3: CASSLSTGLAGGPTGELFF

J: TRBJ2-7
D: NA
V: TRBV29-1
size: many
DNA: TGCAGCGTCGGCGACAGAGGTATCGACGAGCAGTACTTC
CDR3: CSVGDRGIDEQYF

J: TRBJ1-6
D: TRBD1
V: TRBV7-2
size: once
DNA: TGTGCCAGCAGCCACCCCCCCGGAGCAGGGGGTGATTCACCCCTCCACTTT
CDR3: CASSHPPGAGGDSPLHF

J: TRBJ2-7
D: NA
V: TRBV11-2
size: NA
DNA: TGTGCCAGCAGCGGCGGGGCCTACGAGCAGTACTTC
CDR3: CASSGGAYEQYF

J: TRBJ2-2
D: NA
V: TRBV12-3/TRBV12-4
size: NA
DNA: TGTGCCACCGGACAGCTCAGGGACACCGGGGAGCTGTTTTTT
CDR3: CATGQLRDTGELFF

J: TRBJ2-7
D: NA
V: TRBV15
size: NA
DNA: TGTGCCACCAGCAGAGCTATCGGAACGGAGAGGGTCTACGAGCAGTACTTC
CDR3: CATSRAIGTERVYEQYF

J: TRBJ2-7
D: TRBD1
V: TRBV20-1
size: many
DNA: TGCAGTGCTAAGTCCGGGACAGGGGCCTACGAGCAGTACTTC
CDR3: CSAKSGTGAYEQYF

J: TRBJ2-7
D: TRBD1
V: TRBV7-2
size: NA
DNA: TGTGCCAGCAGCTTGGACAGGGTCGACGAGCAGTACTTC
CDR3: CASSLDRVDEQYF

J: TRBJ1-2
D: TRBD1
V: TRBV24-1
size: many
DNA: TGTGCCACCAGTGATGAACAGGGGCATTATGGCTACACCTTC
CDR3: CATSDEQGHYGYTF